These T cell receptor beta chains were read from a single sample in a study of cytomegalovirus exposure and HLA in healthy donors. TCRdb's copy holds only in-frame clones and misses some; the assay was immunoSEQ multiplex PCR. The table has 100,000 to 150,000 clones, 73% seen once. The sample comprised PBMCs. The receptors come from a woman aged 40 to 50 in good health and CMV-seropositive. CDR3s include the opening cysteine and the closing phenylalanine or tryptophan. A D gene is named only where the DNA matches it firmly. For some rows the clone size is stated as once, few or many, or as a class when expanded; others skip it.

d_call	v_call	j_call	clone_size	cdr3_nt	cdr3_aa
-	TRBV7-6	TRBJ2-5	-	TGTGCCAGCAGCTTAGTGCGGCAAGAGACCCAGTACTTC	CASSLVRQETQYF
-	TRBV5-1	TRBJ2-2	-	TGCGCCAGCAGCTTGGGGGGGCTAGGCACCGGGGAGCTGTTTTTT	CASSLGGLGTGELFF
TRBD2	TRBV28	TRBJ2-7	few	TGTGCCAGCAGTTTAGTCTCTATAGTCCGGACTAGCGGGGTCGAGCAGTACTTC	CASSLVSIVRTSGVEQYF
-	TRBV30	TRBJ2-2	-	TGTGCCTGGAGGGCAAGGGGGGGAGTCCCTTATCGGACCGGGGAGCTGTTTTTT	CAWRARGGVPYRTGELFF
-	TRBV5-1	TRBJ2-3	-	TGCGCCAGCAGCTTCGGGAGAGCGGGCACAGATACGCAGTATTTT	CASSFGRAGTDTQYF
-	TRBV19	TRBJ1-4	-	TGTGCCAGTAGTACACGACAGCGAGATAATGAAAAACTGTTTTTT	CASSTRQRDNEKLFF
TRBD1	TRBV6-6	TRBJ2-2	-	TGTGCCAGCAGCGGACAGGGTCCTCCGAGGGGGGAGCTGTTTTTT	CASSGQGPPRGELFF
TRBD1	TRBV2	TRBJ1-4	many	TGTGCCAGCAGAGCCGGGACAGGGTTGGGTGAAAAACTGTTTTTT	CASRAGTGLGEKLFF
-	TRBV23-1	TRBJ2-3	-	TGCGCCAGCAGTCTCCGAGCGTTAGGTACGCAGTATTTT	CASSLRALGTQYF
-	TRBV7-2	TRBJ2-7	-	TGTGCCAGCAGCCAACAGGGCTGGGAATGGGAAGAGCAGTACTTC	CASSQQGWEWEEQYF
TRBD2	TRBV7-2	TRBJ2-7	-	TGTGCCAGCGGCGTCGAGCGGGGCAGAAGCTCCTACGAGCAGTACTTC	CASGVERGRSSYEQYF
-	TRBV19	TRBJ1-2	-	TGTGCCAGTAGTATACCGTTTTATGGGGCGACTAACTATGGCTACACCTTC	CASSIPFYGATNYGYTF
-	TRBV9	TRBJ1-4	-	TGTGCCAGCAGCGAAGGGGGTGAGGCTAATGAAAAACTGTTTTTT	CASSEGGEANEKLFF
TRBD1	TRBV28	TRBJ2-3	-	TGTGCCAGCAGTTTGTCGACAGGGGGCCAAGATACGCAGTATTTT	CASSLSTGGQDTQYF
TRBD1	TRBV5-4	TRBJ2-7	-	TGCGCCAGCAGCCAAGATACAGGGGCCTACGAGCAGTACTTC	CASSQDTGAYEQYF
-	TRBV5-8	TRBJ1-5	-	TGTGCCAGCAGCTTGGAGTCCAGGGGAAATCAGCCCCAGCATTTT	CASSLESRGNQPQHF
-	TRBV6-1	TRBJ1-1	-	TGTGCCAGCAGTGAAAATGCGTTTGGCAGGGAAGCTTTCTTT	CASSENAFGREAFF